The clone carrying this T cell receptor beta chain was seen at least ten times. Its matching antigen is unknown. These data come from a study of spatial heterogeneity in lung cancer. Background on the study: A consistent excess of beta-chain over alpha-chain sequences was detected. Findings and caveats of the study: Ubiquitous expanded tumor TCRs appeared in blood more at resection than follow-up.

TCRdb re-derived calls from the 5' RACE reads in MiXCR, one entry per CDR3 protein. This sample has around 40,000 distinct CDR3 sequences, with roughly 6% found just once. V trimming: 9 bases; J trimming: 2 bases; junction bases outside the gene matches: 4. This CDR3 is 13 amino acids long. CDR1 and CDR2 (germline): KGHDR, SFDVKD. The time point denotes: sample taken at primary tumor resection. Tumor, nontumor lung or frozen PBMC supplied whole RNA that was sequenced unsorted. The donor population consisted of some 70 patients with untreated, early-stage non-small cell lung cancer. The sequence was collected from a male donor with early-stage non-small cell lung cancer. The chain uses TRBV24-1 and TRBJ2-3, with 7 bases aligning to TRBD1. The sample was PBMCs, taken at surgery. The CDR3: CATWDSYTDTQYF. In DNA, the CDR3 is TGTGCCACCTGGGACAGTTACACAGATACGCAGTATTTT.